The 8 T cell receptor beta chains below all came from one sample that was sequenced in a study of cytomegalovirus exposure and HLA in healthy donors. TCRdb keeps only in-frame clones here, not all; method: immunoSEQ multiplex PCR. The sample shows about 110,000 clones, more than 70% of them seen only once. Input material: PBMCs. These receptor sequences come from a woman under 30 in good health and CMV-seronegative.

V gene TRBV4-3 combines with J gene TRBJ2-7; 8 nucleotides align to TRBD2. V was clipped by 0 bases and J by 3 bases; unmatched bases: 10. This CDR3 is 17 amino acids long. From germline, CDR1 is LGHNA and CDR2 YSLEER. CDR3 sequence: CASSQDLALGLVYEQYF. The CDR3 DNA reads as TGCGCCAGCAGCCAAGATTTGGCGTTGGGACTAGTCTACGAGCAGTACTTC.

The J gene is TRBJ2-3, the V gene TRBV6-1; TRBD2 might be the D (5 bases). V was trimmed by 2 bases and J by 7 bases, leaving 16 bases between them. CDR3 length equals 15 residues. The germline V gene encodes CDR1 MNHNS and CDR2 SASEGT. The CDR3 region has the DNA TGTGCCAGCAGTGAATGGGCTAGCTTCCTCAATACGCAGTATTTT. This codes for CASSEWASFLNTQYF.

This clone was found a few times. The rearrangement links TRBV25-1 to TRBJ2-7; D remains unclear. The V end was cut by 8 bases, the J end by 6 bases, with 11 bases between. The CDR3 is made up of 11 amino acids. CDR1 and CDR2 from the germline V gene are MGHDK and SYGVNS. This chain's CDR3 is CASRMGPEQYF. The CDR3 DNA reads TGTGCCAGCCGGATGGGCCCCGAGCAGTACTTC.

The chain has TRBV7-2 and TRBJ1-1; D gene unclear. Germline-derived CDR1 and CDR2 are SGHTA and FQGNSA. The CDR3 covers 13 residues. V lost 2 bases to trimming and J lost 4 bases, with 8 bases between them. Here the CDR3 DNA reads TGTGCCAGCAGCTTACTAATCGGCACTGAAGCTTTCTTT. Amino acid sequence: CASSLLIGTEAFF.

The V and J genes are TRBV30 and TRBJ2-7; D is possibly TRBD2 (6 bases). CDR3 length equals 14 residues. The V and J ends lost 0 bases and 3 bases respectively, with 12 bases between them. From germline, CDR1 is GTSNPN and CDR2 SVGIG (reference sequence). The CDR3 DNA follows: TGTGCCTGGAGTGTATGGCGACTAGACTACGAGCAGTACTTC. The encoded protein is CAWSVWRLDYEQYF. Using reference TRBV30 and TRBJ2-7 for the parts outside the CDR3, the full variable domain is SQTIHQWPATLVQPVGSPLSLECTVEGTSNPNLYWYRQAAGRGLQLLFYSVGIGQISSEVPQNLSASRPQDRQFILSSKKLLLSDSGFYLCAWSVWRLDYEQYFGPGTRLTVT.

The V gene is TRBV18, the J gene TRBJ1-3, with a possible D match to TRBD1 (6 bases). This CDR3 spans 16 amino acids. Trimming pared 3 bases from V and 0 bases from J, leaving 12 bases between. CDR1 is KGHSH and CDR2 is LQKENI in the germline V gene. CDR3 in amino acids: CASSPRQASSGNTIYF. CDR3 nucleotides: TGTGCCAGCTCACCGAGACAGGCGAGCTCTGGAAACACCATATATTTT. The full variable domain, completed using reference TRBV18 and TRBJ1-3, is NAGVMQNPRHLVRRRGQEARLRCSPMKGHSHVYWYRQLPEEGLKFMVYLQKENIIDESGMPKERFSAEFPKEGPSILRIQQVVRGDSAAYFCASSPRQASSGNTIYFGEGSWLTVV.

The chain combines TRBV6-6 with TRBJ1-6; TRBD1 agrees at 10 bases. Germline V gene sequence: CDR1 MNHNY, CDR2 SVGAGI (reference sequence). The CDR3 covers 15 residues. V was pared by 5 bases and J by 8 bases, with 6 bases of the junction left unmatched. The CDR3 loop reads CASSGTGAVDSPLHF. CDR3 bases: TGTGCCAGCAGTGGGACAGGGGCGGTGGATTCACCCCTCCACTTT.

This chain uses TRBV25-1 with TRBJ2-1; 7 bases fit TRBD2. V shed 10 bases and J 15 bases; nucleotides not matched to a gene: 9. The CDR3 extends over 10 amino acids. Germline V gene data show CDR1 as MGHDK and CDR2 as SYGVNS. CDR3 region: CATGLESMFF. DNA for the CDR3: TGTGCCACCGGACTAGAGAGCATGTTCTTC.